These 27 T cell receptor beta chains share one sample of origin, sequenced in a study of cytomegalovirus exposure and HLA in healthy donors. Generated by immunoSEQ multiplex PCR, the TCRdb table keeps only in-frame clones and is missing some. The profile covers around 74,000 clones, with about 85% appearing a single time and about 3% taken by the ten largest. The sequencing sample was made of PBMCs. These receptors came from a man aged 25 to 40 in good health and CMV-seronegative.

This rearrangement joins TRBV7-9 to TRBJ1-6; D is undetermined. The CDR3 is 14 residues long. Trimming removed 10 bases at V and 7 bases at J, with 17 bases between. The germline CDR1 and CDR2 sequences are SEHNR and FQNEAQ (reference sequence). The CDR3 loop reads CAIPEQRVNSPLHF. The DNA for the CDR3 is TGTGCCATTCCGGAGCAGCGAGTCAATTCACCCCTCCACTTT.

The gene calls are TRBV7-2 and TRBJ2-1; D may be TRBD2 (7 bases). The CDR3 spans 16 residues. V was shortened by 5 bases and J by 2 bases, with 16 bases between the two germline ends. Germline V gives CDR1 SGHTA, CDR2 FQGNSA. Written as DNA, the CDR3 is TGTGCCAGCAGCCTCACGGGGGCGGGGGCCTACAATGAGCAGTTCTTC. The encoded protein is CASSLTGAGAYNEQFF.

The V gene is TRBV5-1, the J gene TRBJ1-4; 7 bases match TRBD1. V trimming: 7 bases; J trimming: 10 bases; junction bases outside the gene matches: 10. The germline V gene encodes CDR1 SGHRS and CDR2 YFSETQ. The CDR3 loop spans 13 amino acids. CDR3 protein: CASGSGTEGKLFF. The CDR3, as DNA: TGCGCCAGCGGCTCCGGGACAGAAGGAAAACTGTTTTTT.

This chain links TRBV18 with TRBJ1-2; D unclear. Trimming took off 7 bases at V and 2 bases at J, with 14 bases between the two ends. This CDR3 spans 14 amino acids. The V gene's germline CDR1 is KGHSH and CDR2 LQKENI. The CDR3, as DNA: TGTGCCAGCTATACGACAAGAGGGAACTATGGCTACACCTTC. Its translation is CASYTTRGNYGYTF.

This chain connects TRBV7-8 to TRBJ1-6; TRBD1 agrees at 9 bases. The CDR3 has 15 amino acids. The ends lost 5 bases at V and 9 bases at J; junction bases unmatched: 8. In germline, CDR1 is SGHVS, CDR2 FQNEAQ. This CDR3 is CASSLTGQGSSPLHF. The CDR3 nucleotides are TGTGCCAGCAGCCTAACGGGACAGGGTAGTTCACCCCTCCACTTT.

This chain joins TRBV7-2 and TRBJ2-5; 7 bases map to TRBD1. From germline, CDR1 is SGHTA and CDR2 FQGNSA. This CDR3 contains 13 residues. Germline trimming cut 5 bases from V and 2 bases from J; bases unmatched to any gene: 2. CDR3 sequence: CASSRGQQETQYF. The DNA for the CDR3 is TGTGCCAGCAGCAGGGGACAGCAAGAGACCCAGTACTTC. The complete variable domain, with remaining parts taken from reference TRBV7-2 and TRBJ2-5, reads GAGVSQSPSNKVTEKGKDVELRCDPISGHTALYWYRQSLGQGLEFLIYFQGNSAPDKSGLPSDRFSAERTGGSVSTLTIQRTQQEDSAVYLCASSRGQQETQYFGPGTRLLVL.

The chain links TRBV7-9 to TRBJ2-7; D is undetermined. With 3 bases removed from V and 1 base from J, the gap between germline ends came to 10 bases. There are 14 residues in the CDR3. Germline values: CDR1 SEHNR, CDR2 FQNEAQ (reference sequence). The CDR3: CASSFKESSYEQYF. As DNA, the CDR3 is TGTGCCAGCAGCTTCAAGGAGTCTTCCTACGAGCAGTACTTC.

This clone was detected only once. The chain has TRBV4-3 and TRBJ2-3, with D tentatively TRBD1 (5 bases). This CDR3 contains 17 residues. With 1 base removed from V and 5 bases from J, the gap between germline ends came to 19 bases. Germline V gene sequence: CDR1 LGHNA, CDR2 YSLEER. The CDR3 spells CASSQGNGQGNGDTQYF. Written as DNA, the CDR3 is TGCGCCAGCAGCCAAGGGAATGGGCAGGGAAATGGAGATACGCAGTATTTT.

This clone was found once. The chain uses TRBV5-4 and TRBJ2-1; the match to TRBD2 covers 8 bases. After removal of 2 bases from V and 7 bases from J, the junction contained 11 bases not matched to a gene. In germline, CDR1 is SGHNT, CDR2 YYREEE (reference sequence). The CDR3 spans 16 residues. CDR3 nucleotide sequence: TGTGCCAGCAGCTTCCTTACTAGCGGCCTTAGGAATGAGCAGTTCTTC. It encodes CASSFLTSGLRNEQFF.

The gene calls are TRBV5-1 and TRBJ2-7; TRBD2 agrees at 8 bases. Germline V gene lookup returns CDR1 SGHRS and CDR2 YFSETQ. The CDR3 sequence is 15 residues long. The V segment lost 0 bases and the J segment 1 base; nucleotides outside the gene matches: 3. CDR3 amino acids: CASSLAGGQSYEQYF. The CDR3 nucleotides read TGCGCCAGCAGCTTGGCGGGGGGGCAATCCTACGAGCAGTACTTC. Combining the CDR3 with reference TRBV5-1 and TRBJ2-7 gives the whole variable domain KAGVTQTPRYLIKTRGQQVTLSCSPISGHRSVSWYQQTPGQGLQFLFEYFSETQRNKGNFPGRFSGRQFSNSRSEMNVSTLELGDSALYLCASSLAGGQSYEQYFGPGTRLTVT.

The chain combines TRBV6-5 with TRBJ1-6; D is uncertain. Germline V gene sequence: CDR1 MNHEY, CDR2 SVGAGI. The V gene lost 2 bases and the J gene lost 0 bases, with 8 bases spanning the gap. The CDR3 has 16 amino acids. CDR3 sequence reads: CASSYDKSSYNSPLHF. The CDR3 DNA follows: TGTGCCAGCAGTTACGACAAGAGCTCCTATAATTCACCCCTCCACTTT.

This chain links TRBV4-2 with TRBJ1-1; TRBD1 matches 8 bases. This CDR3 has 15 residues. V gave up 1 base and J gave up 1 base; unmatched junction bases: 2. Germline V gene data show CDR1 as LGHNA and CDR2 as YNFKEQ. The CDR3 loop reads CASSQAGTGNTEAFF. CDR3 nucleotide sequence: TGTGCCAGCAGCCAAGCCGGGACAGGGAACACTGAAGCTTTCTTT.

This clone was counted once. The J gene is TRBJ2-1, the V gene TRBV29-1; D is undetermined. V lost 0 bases to trimming and J lost 5 bases, with 11 bases between them. The CDR3 length is 14 residues. Germline V lookup: CDR1 SQVTM, CDR2 ANQGSEA. CDR3 sequence reads: CSVEDRSVHNEQFF. The CDR3 bases are TGCAGCGTTGAAGACCGCAGCGTGCACAATGAGCAGTTCTTC.

The chain links TRBV5-1 to TRBJ1-2, with a possible D match to TRBD1 (6 bases). Between the trimmed V and J ends, which lost 4 bases and 8 bases, there was a span of 15 bases. Per germline, CDR1 SGHRS and CDR2 YFSETQ. This CDR3 spans 13 amino acids. CDR3 nucleotide sequence: TGCGCCAGCAGCGAAAACAGGGTAGGGGGCTACACCTTC. Translated, it gives CASSENRVGGYTF.

This clone was detected only once. The V and J genes are TRBV19 and TRBJ1-5, with D hard to call. Germline V gene data show CDR1 as LNHDA and CDR2 as SQIVND (reference sequence). The CDR3 length is 13 residues. With 3 bases removed from V and 7 bases from J, the gap between germline ends came to 10 bases. CDR3 in amino acids: CASSMGNRQPQHF. Written as DNA, the CDR3 is TGTGCCAGTAGTATGGGCAATCGACAGCCCCAGCATTTT.

The V call is TRBV4-2, the J call TRBJ2-1; maybe TRBD2 (5 bases). V was cut by 0 bases and J by 5 bases, with 11 bases left in between. CDR1 is LGHNA and CDR2 is YNFKEQ in the germline V gene. This CDR3 contains 15 residues. For the CDR3, the DNA is TGTGCCAGCAGCCAAGACGGGAATGGTCACAATGAGCAGTTCTTC. The encoded protein is CASSQDGNGHNEQFF.

This chain connects TRBV7-3 to TRBJ2-1; 7 positions match TRBD1. Trimming took 4 bases from V and 8 from J; bases not matched to a gene: 14. Germline V gene sequence: CDR1 SGHTA, CDR2 FQGTGA. The length of the CDR3 is 16 residues. CDR3 region: CASSSHSDRSWDEQFF. CDR3 sequence (DNA): TGTGCCAGCAGCTCACACTCGGACAGGTCGTGGGATGAGCAGTTCTTC.

The rearrangement joins TRBV30 to TRBJ1-2; TRBD1 matches 8 bases. The CDR3 length is 14 residues. V lost 8 bases to trimming and J lost 7 bases; unmatched junction nucleotides: 15. Germline CDR1 reads GTSNPN; CDR2 reads SVGIG (reference sequence). The CDR3 reads CALKLLDRVFGYTF. CDR3 DNA: TGTGCCCTTAAATTACTGGACAGGGTCTTTGGCTACACCTTC.

J is TRBJ2-3 and V is TRBV18, with D unresolved. Germline V CDR1 and CDR2: KGHSH, LQKENI. V dropped 3 bases and J dropped 0 bases, with 7 bases sitting between them. This CDR3 spans 14 amino acids. CDR3 in amino acids: CASSPTRSTDTQYF. The CDR3 bases are TGTGCCAGCTCACCGACACGGAGCACAGATACGCAGTATTTT.

Here the CDR3 reads CASSLGQAAFEKLFF. Written as DNA, the CDR3 is TGCGCCAGCAGCCTAGGACAGGCTGCGTTTGAAAAACTGTTTTTT. The chain links TRBV4-3 to TRBJ1-4; 7 positions match TRBD1. Looked up from germline, CDR1 is LGHNA and CDR2 is YSLEER. The CDR3 runs to 15 residues. Trimming took 4 bases from V and 7 from J; bases not matched to a gene: 9.

The chain links TRBV5-1 to TRBJ2-5, with 8 positions matching TRBD1. This CDR3 has 15 amino acids. The germline V gene encodes CDR1 SGHRS and CDR2 YFSETQ. The trim removed 7 bases at V and 5 bases at J, leaving 13 bases unmatched. The DNA of the CDR3 is TGCGCCAGCGGCCCTATGGACAGGGAGGTTGAGACCCAGTACTTC. Encoded protein: CASGPMDREVETQYF. Variable domain in full (rest from reference TRBV5-1 and TRBJ2-5): KAGVTQTPRYLIKTRGQQVTLSCSPISGHRSVSWYQQTPGQGLQFLFEYFSETQRNKGNFPGRFSGRQFSNSRSEMNVSTLELGDSALYLCASGPMDREVETQYFGPGTRLLVL.

This clone was counted a few times. CDR3 in amino acids: CASSVGTGNYGYTF. The CDR3 region has the DNA TGTGCCAGCAGCGTTGGGACAGGGAACTATGGCTACACCTTC. The J gene is TRBJ1-2, the V gene TRBV9, with 9 positions matching TRBD1. The CDR3 loop spans 14 amino acids. After removal of 2 bases from V and 2 bases from J, the junction contained 1 base not matched to a gene. The germline V gene encodes CDR1 SGDLS and CDR2 YYNGEE.

This chain connects TRBV5-8 to TRBJ1-2, with unresolved D. Per the germline V gene, CDR1 is SGHTS and CDR2 is YDEGEE. The V end was cut by 5 bases, the J end by 5 bases, with 16 bases between. The CDR3 runs to 14 residues. In DNA, the CDR3 is TGTGCCAGCAGACTGGCGGCGGTAGCATATGGCTACACCTTC. This gives the protein CASRLAAVAYGYTF.

This rearrangement joins TRBV5-4 to TRBJ2-3, with 8 bases aligning to TRBD2. The J segment lost 4 bases and the V segment lost 3 bases, leaving 10 bases of the junction unmatched. The germline V gene has CDR1 SGHNT and CDR2 YYREEE (reference sequence). CDR3 size: 16 residues. The CDR3 DNA follows: TGTGCCAGCAGCTGGGGTCAAGCGGGAGCCTCAGATACGCAGTATTTT. Translation gives CASSWGQAGASDTQYF.

This chain uses TRBV9 with TRBJ1-3; 9 bases agree with TRBD1. Losses at the gene ends were 4 bases for V and 4 bases for J; bases not matched to a gene: 12. This CDR3 is 17 amino acids long. In germline, CDR1 is SGDLS, CDR2 YYNGEE. CDR3 nucleotides: TGTGCCAGCAGCATCCGGACCGGGACAGGGTCCGGAAACACCATATATTTT. Translating gives CASSIRTGTGSGNTIYF. Looking up the rest from reference TRBV9 and TRBJ1-3 gives the full variable domain: DSGVTQTPKHLITATGQRVTLRCSPRSGDLSVYWYQQSLDQGLQFLIQYYNGEERAKGNILERFSAQQFPDLHSELNLSSLELGDSALYFCASSIRTGTGSGNTIYFGEGSWLTVV.

The chain employs TRBV30 and TRBJ2-2, with 8 bases lining up with TRBD2. CDR3 length: 14 residues. Unmatched junction bases numbered 4, after V lost 2 bases and J lost 5 bases. The V gene's germline CDR1 is GTSNPN and CDR2 SVGIG (reference sequence). The CDR3 reads CAWSLRGGTGELFF. As DNA, the CDR3 is TGTGCCTGGAGTCTCCGGGGGGGTACCGGGGAGCTGTTTTTT.

This sequence joins TRBV6-4 and TRBJ2-1; 12 bases are shared with TRBD1. Germline CDR1 and CDR2: MRHNA and SNTAGT. The CDR3 totals 15 residues. Losses at the gene ends were 3 bases for V and 8 bases for J; bases not matched to a gene: 5. The chain's CDR3 is CASSEGQGAADEQFF. CDR3 nucleotide sequence: TGTGCCAGCAGTGAGGGACAGGGGGCCGCGGATGAGCAGTTCTTC.